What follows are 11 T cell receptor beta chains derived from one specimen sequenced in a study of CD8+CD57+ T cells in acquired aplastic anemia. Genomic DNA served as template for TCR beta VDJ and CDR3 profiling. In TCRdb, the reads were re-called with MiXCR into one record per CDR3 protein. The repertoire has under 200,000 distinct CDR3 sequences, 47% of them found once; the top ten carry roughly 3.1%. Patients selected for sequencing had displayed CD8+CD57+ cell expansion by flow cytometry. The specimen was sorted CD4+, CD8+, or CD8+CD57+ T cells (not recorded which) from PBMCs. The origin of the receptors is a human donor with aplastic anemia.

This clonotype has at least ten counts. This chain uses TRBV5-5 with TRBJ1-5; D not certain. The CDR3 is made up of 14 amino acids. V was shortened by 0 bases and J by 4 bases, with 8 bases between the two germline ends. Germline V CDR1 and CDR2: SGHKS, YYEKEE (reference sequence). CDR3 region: CASSLAGNNQPQHF. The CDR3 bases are TGTGCCAGCAGCTTGGCCGGCAATAATCAGCCCCAGCATTTT.

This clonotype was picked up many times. The CDR3 region has the DNA TGCAGCGTTGCCAGCGGGCGGTACAATGAGCAGTTCTTC. This gives the protein CSVASGRYNEQFF. The genes are TRBV29-1 and TRBJ2-1; a weak D match, TRBD2 (6 bases). Germline V gene lookup returns CDR1 SQVTM and CDR2 ANQGSEA. The CDR3 has 13 amino acids. V was pared by 4 bases and J by 4 bases, with 11 bases between.

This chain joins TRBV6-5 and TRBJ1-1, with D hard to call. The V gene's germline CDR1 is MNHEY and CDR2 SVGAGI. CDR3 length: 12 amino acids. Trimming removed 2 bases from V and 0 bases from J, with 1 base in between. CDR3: CASSYVNTEAFF. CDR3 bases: TGTGCCAGCAGTTACGTGAACACTGAAGCTTTCTTT.

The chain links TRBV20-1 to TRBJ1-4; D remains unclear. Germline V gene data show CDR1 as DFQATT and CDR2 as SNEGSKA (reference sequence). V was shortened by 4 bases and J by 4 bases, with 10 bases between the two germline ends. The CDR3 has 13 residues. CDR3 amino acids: CSAKRDVNEKLFF. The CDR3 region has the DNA TGCAGTGCTAAGCGGGATGTTAATGAAAAACTGTTTTTT.

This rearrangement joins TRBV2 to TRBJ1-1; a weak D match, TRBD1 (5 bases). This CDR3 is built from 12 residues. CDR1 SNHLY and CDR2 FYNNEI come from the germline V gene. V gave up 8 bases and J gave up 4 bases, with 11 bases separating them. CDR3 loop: CASARGATEAFF. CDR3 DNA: TGTGCCAGCGCTAGGGGCGCCACTGAAGCTTTCTTT.

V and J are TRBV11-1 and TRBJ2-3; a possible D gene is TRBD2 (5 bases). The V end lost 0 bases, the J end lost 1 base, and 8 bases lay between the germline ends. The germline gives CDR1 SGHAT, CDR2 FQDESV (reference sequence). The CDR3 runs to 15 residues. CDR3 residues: CASSLARARTDTQYF. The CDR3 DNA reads TGTGCCAGCAGCTTAGCGAGGGCCCGCACAGATACGCAGTATTTT.

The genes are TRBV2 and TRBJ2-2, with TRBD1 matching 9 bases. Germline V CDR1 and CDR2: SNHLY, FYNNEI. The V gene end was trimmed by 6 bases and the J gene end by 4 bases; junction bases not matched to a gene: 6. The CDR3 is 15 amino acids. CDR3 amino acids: CASRGTGKSTGELFF. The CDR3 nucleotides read TGTGCCAGCAGGGGGACAGGGAAGAGCACCGGGGAGCTGTTTTTT.

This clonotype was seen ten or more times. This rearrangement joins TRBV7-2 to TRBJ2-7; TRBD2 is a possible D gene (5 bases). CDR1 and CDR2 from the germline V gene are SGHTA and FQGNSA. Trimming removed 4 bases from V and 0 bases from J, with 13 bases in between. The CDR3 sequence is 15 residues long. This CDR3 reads CASSSRGQDSYEQYF. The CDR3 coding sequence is TGTGCCAGCAGCTCTCGGGGTCAGGACTCCTACGAGCAGTACTTC.

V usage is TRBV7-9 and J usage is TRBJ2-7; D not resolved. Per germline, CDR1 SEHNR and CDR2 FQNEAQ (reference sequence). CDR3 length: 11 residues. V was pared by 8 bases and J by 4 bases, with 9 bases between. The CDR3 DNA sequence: TGTGCCAGCGTCGATAAGTACGAGCAGTACTTC. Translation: CASVDKYEQYF.

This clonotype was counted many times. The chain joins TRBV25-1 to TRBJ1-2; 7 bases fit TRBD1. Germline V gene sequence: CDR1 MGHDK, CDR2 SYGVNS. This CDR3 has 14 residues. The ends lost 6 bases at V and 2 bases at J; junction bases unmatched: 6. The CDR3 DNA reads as TGTGCCAGCAGAGGGCCGACAGGGAACTATGGCTACACCTTC. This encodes CASRGPTGNYGYTF.

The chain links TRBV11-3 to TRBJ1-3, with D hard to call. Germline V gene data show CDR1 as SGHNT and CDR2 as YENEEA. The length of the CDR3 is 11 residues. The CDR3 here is CAAADIDTIYF. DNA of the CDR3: TGTGCAGCAGCCGACATTGACACCATATATTTT.